The sequence of this T cell receptor beta chain was determined in a study of prognosis after radiotherapy for stage I lung cancer. Germline loops: CDR1 SGHRS, CDR2 YFSETQ. The V gene end was trimmed by 2 bases and the J gene end by 1 base; junction bases not matched to a gene: 17. The CDR3 totals 20 residues. TCR beta CDR3 amplification from genomic DNA was performed by two-round multiplex PCR. Primers (each specific to one TRBV or TRBJ gene) were used in first-round PCR. TCRdb analysed the multiplex PCR reads with MiXCR anew, one entry per CDR3 protein. Of roughly 30,000 distinct CDR3 sequences in the sample, 25% to 40% were seen once. This clonotype was seen at least ten times. Its antigen is still unknown. Study results and limitations: Divergent TRBV and TRBJ gene usage has reportedly been observed between patients with and without metastases. The study left the tumor specificity of the expanded TCR clones undetermined. Patients with distant metastases had lower Shannon entropy after stereotactic body radiation therapy.

This specimen consisted of PBMCs, obtained before or after stereotactic body radiation therapy (not recorded which). This chain links TRBV5-1 with TRBJ2-3, with TRBD2 matching over 9 bases. This receptor was obtained from a donor aged 50 or older with non-small cell lung cancer. The CDR3 coding sequence is TGCGCCAGCAGCTTATTTCCCCCTACCTTAGCGGGGGAGGGCACAGATACGCAGTATTTT. It yields the protein CASSLFPPTLAGEGTDTQYF.